The T cell receptor (beta chain) under discussion was sequenced for a study of T cell responses to AZD1222 COVID-19 vaccine. Only in-frame clones appear in the TCRdb table, and some are missing; sequencing was by immunoSEQ multiplex PCR. The sample contains 150,000 to 180,000 clones, under 95% of which appear only once. V was clipped by 0 bases and J by 1 base, with 17 bases between them. Germline V gives CDR1 SGDLS, CDR2 YYNGEE. The CDR3 is 17 residues long. Sequencing used peripheral blood, obtained on day 0 of AZD1222 vaccination. V and J are TRBV9 and TRBJ2-7, with unresolved D. The sequence came from an adult in good health. CDR3 sequence (DNA): TGTGCCAGCAGCGTAGTAGTCCTGACGTCCTGGTCCTACGAGCAGTACTTC. Protein product: CASSVVVLTSWSYEQYF.